Detailed here is one T cell receptor (beta chain). Its antigen is not identified. The sample is drawn from a study of shared clonotypes between healthy human individuals. Findings and caveats of the study: The low donor count limited represented genetic and exposure-history diversity. Naive subsets typically showed greater estimated richness than memory subsets.

Assay: immunoSEQ multiplex PCR; the TCRdb copy retains only in-frame clones and omits some. Of 2 million to 2.5 million clones in the sample, around 95% were seen once. Trimming shortened V by 5 bases and J by 4 bases, and 15 bases separated the two germline ends. The germline V gene encodes CDR1 SGHAT and CDR2 FQNNGV. The CDR3 contains 15 residues. The chain is built from TRBV11-2 and TRBJ2-1; D is perhaps TRBD1 or TRBD2 (5 bases each). What was sequenced was naive CD4+ T cells sorted from blood. Noted subset: CD45RA+ positively selected. This clonotype was sampled from a man younger than 35 in good health. CDR3 sequence reads: CASSLGTALYNEQFF. CDR3 nucleotides: TGTGCCAGCAGCCTAGGGACGGCACTATACAATGAGCAGTTCTTC.